This TCR beta chain was identified during a study of control samples from healthy donors and cancer patients. The table came from immunoSEQ multiplex PCR; TCRdb's copy has only in-frame clones and leaves some out. The table lists around 85,000 clones, less than 90% of them singletons. Trimming left V 3 bases short and J 5 bases short, with 11 bases between. The length of the CDR3 is 13 residues. Germline assignment: CDR1 SGHDT and CDR2 YYEEEE. The chain has TRBV5-6 and TRBJ2-5, with D unresolved. The clonotype originates from a woman aged 55 to 70 in good health. Sequencing used blood. The CDR3: CASSSEQTETQYF. DNA of the CDR3: TGTGCCAGCAGCTCCGAACAGACCGAGACCCAGTACTTC.